The clone carrying this TCR beta chain has only a few counts. The source of the sample is a study of T-cell memory formation after mild COVID-19. TCRdb passed the 5' RACE reads through MiXCR, listing each CDR3 protein once. The top ten hold 3.9% of the sample, which has some 180,000 distinct CDR3 sequences, approximately 17% seen once. The sequenced sample was PBMCs or a T cell subset sorted from them (not recorded which). The source is a man in his late teens or twenties who had mild COVID-19 (a few samples of this study predate the infection). Cell type and time point are not known.

CDR3: CASSFDRGGTEAFF. CDR3 bases: TGTGCCAGCAGTTTCGACAGGGGTGGTACTGAAGCTTTCTTT. The rearrangement links TRBV6-2 or TRBV6-3 to TRBJ1-1; 8 bases fit TRBD1. V lost 4 bases and J lost 5; bases outside the gene matches: 6. Per germline, CDR1 MNHEY and CDR2 SVGEGT. This CDR3 region has 14 residues.